This section outlines one TCR beta chain sequence together with its context. Its target is not known. The sample belongs to a study of cytomegalovirus exposure and HLA in healthy donors. Findings and caveats of the study: Follow-up analysis found HLA locus-dependent TCR association rates, highest for DRB1 and lowest for HLA-C. Cytomegalovirus association was assigned to about 150 TCR beta chains. According to reports, the classifier identified cytomegalovirus status with high specificity and sensitivity.

V was clipped by 3 bases and J by 7 bases, with 13 bases between them. Germline CDR1 and CDR2: LNHDA and SQIVND (reference sequence). This CDR3 comprises 14 residues. Primers included in the PCR were 60 Vbeta and 13 Jbeta primers. The table came from immunoSEQ multiplex PCR; TCRdb's copy has only in-frame clones and leaves some out. This sample has approximately 120,000 clones, with less than 80% found just once. Everyone who donated was a healthy bone marrow donor. Input material: PBMCs. The sequence came from a man aged 25-45 years in good health and CMV-seronegative. The rearrangement links TRBV19 to TRBJ1-3; the D is unclear. The CDR3 sequence: CASSMRGVPNTIYF. Written as DNA, the CDR3 is TGTGCCAGTAGTATGCGGGGTGTACCCAACACCATATATTTT.